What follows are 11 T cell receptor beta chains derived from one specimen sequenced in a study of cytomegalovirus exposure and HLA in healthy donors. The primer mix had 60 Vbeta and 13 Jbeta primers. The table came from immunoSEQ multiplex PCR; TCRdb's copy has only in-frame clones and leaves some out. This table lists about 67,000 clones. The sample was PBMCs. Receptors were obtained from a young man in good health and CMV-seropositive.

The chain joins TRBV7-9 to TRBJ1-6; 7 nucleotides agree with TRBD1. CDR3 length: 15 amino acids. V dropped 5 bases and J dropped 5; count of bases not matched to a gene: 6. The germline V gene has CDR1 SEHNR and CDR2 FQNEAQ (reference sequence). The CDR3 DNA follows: TGTGCCAGCAGCCCACCCGGGACAGATAATTCACCCCTCCACTTT. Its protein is CASSPPGTDNSPLHF. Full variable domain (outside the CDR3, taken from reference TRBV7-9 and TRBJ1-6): DTGVSQNPRHKITKRGQNVTFRCDPISEHNRLYWYRQTLGQGPEFLTYFQNEAQLEKSRLLSDRFSAERPKGSFSTLEIQRTEQGDSAMYLCASSPPGTDNSPLHFGNGTRLTVT.

The chain's CDR3 is CASQNGRGNQPQHF. DNA of the CDR3: TGTGCCAGCCAAAATGGGCGGGGCAATCAGCCCCAGCATTTT. The chain uses TRBV6-5 and TRBJ1-5; D not resolved. CDR3 length: 14 residues. Germline values: CDR1 MNHEY, CDR2 SVGAGI. V was shortened by 8 bases and J by 2 bases, with 13 bases between the two germline ends.

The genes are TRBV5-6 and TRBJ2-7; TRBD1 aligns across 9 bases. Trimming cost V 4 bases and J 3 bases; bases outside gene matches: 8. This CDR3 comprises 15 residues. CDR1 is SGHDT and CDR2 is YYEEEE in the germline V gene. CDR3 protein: CASSLGTGTNYEQYF. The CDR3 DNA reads TGTGCCAGCAGCCTCGGGACAGGGACAAACTACGAGCAGTACTTC.

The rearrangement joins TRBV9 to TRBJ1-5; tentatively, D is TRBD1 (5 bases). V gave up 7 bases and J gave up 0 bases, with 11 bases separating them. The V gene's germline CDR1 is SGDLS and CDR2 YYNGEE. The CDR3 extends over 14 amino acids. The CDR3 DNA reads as TGTGCCAGCGGGCAGGGCGGTAGCAATCAGCCCCAGCATTTT. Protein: CASGQGGSNQPQHF. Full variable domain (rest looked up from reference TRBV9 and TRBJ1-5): DSGVTQTPKHLITATGQRVTLRCSPRSGDLSVYWYQQSLDQGLQFLIQYYNGEERAKGNILERFSAQQFPDLHSELNLSSLELGDSALYFCASGQGGSNQPQHFGDGTRLSIL.

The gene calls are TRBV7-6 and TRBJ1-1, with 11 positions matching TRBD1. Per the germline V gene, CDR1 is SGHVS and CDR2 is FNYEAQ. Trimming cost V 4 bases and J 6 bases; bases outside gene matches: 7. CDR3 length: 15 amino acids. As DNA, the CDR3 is TGTGCCAGCAGCTCCTCGGGACAGGGGGACGCTGAAGCTTTCTTT. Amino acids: CASSSSGQGDAEAFF.

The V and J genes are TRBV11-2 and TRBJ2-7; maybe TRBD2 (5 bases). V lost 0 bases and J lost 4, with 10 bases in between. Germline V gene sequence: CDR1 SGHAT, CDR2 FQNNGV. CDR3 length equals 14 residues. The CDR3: CASSLERRPYEQYF. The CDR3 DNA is TGTGCCAGCAGCTTAGAGCGGAGGCCTTACGAGCAGTACTTC.

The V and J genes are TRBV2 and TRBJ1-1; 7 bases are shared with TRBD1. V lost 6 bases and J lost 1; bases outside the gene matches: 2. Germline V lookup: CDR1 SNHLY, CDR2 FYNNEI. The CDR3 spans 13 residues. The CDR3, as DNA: TGTGCCAGCAGGGGACAGCCGAACACTGAAGCTTTCTTT. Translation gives CASRGQPNTEAFF.

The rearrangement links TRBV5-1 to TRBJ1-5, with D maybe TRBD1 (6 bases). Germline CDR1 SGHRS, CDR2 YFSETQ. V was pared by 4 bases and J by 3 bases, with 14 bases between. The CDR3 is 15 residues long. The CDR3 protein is CASSPGAANNQPQHF. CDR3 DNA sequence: TGCGCCAGCAGCCCAGGGGCGGCCAACAATCAGCCCCAGCATTTT.

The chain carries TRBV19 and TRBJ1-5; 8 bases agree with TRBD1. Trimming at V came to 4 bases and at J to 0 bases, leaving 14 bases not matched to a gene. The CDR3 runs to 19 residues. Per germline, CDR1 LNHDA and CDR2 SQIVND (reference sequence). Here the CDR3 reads CASSSTGTGHKDSNQPQHF. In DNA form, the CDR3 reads TGTGCCAGTAGTAGTACCGGGACAGGCCATAAAGATAGCAATCAGCCCCAGCATTTT.

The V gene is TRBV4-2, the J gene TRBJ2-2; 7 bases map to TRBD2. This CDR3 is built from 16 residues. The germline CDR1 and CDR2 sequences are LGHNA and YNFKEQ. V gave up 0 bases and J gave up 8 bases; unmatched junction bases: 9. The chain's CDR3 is CASSQEDIGGGGELFF. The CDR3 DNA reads TGTGCCAGCAGCCAAGAGGATATAGGCGGGGGTGGGGAGCTGTTTTTT.

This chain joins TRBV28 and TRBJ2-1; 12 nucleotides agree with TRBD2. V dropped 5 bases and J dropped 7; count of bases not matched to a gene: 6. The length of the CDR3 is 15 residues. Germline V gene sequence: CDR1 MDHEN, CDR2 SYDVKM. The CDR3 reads CASSPTSGSWNEQFF. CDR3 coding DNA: TGTGCCAGCAGTCCGACTAGCGGGAGCTGGAATGAGCAGTTCTTC. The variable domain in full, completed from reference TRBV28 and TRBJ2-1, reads DVKVTQSSRYLVKRTGEKVFLECVQDMDHENMFWYRQDPGLGLRLIYFSYDVKMKEKGDIPEGYSVSREKKERFSLILESASTNQTSMYLCASSPTSGSWNEQFFGPGTRLTVL.